The T cell receptor (beta chain) described here comes from a study of blood T cell repertoires in COVID-19. Some clones are missing from TCRdb's copy, which holds only in-frame ones; the method was immunoSEQ multiplex PCR. The sample records about 260,000 clones, approximately 91% being singletons. The germline V and J ends were trimmed by 7 bases and 5 bases, with 12 bases remaining between them. Germline-derived CDR1 and CDR2 are SQVTM and ANQGSEA. CDR3 size: 11 residues. Sequencing was performed on peripheral blood. The V gene is TRBV29-1, the J gene TRBJ2-7; no clear D gene. The TCR comes from a human donor in a cohort sampled during active COVID-19. CDR3 loop: CSAAADNEQYF. As DNA, the CDR3 is TGCAGCGCCGCCGCGGATAACGAGCAGTACTTC.